The 30 T cell receptor beta chains below all came from one sample that was sequenced in a study of blood T cell repertoires in COVID-19. The protocol was immunoSEQ multiplex PCR, while the TCRdb copy is restricted to in-frame clones and leaves out a portion. The sample has about 100,000 clones, around 90% seen once; the top ten hold under 3%. Input material: peripheral blood. The receptors stem from a human donor in a cohort sampled during active COVID-19.

This sequence joins TRBV10-1 and TRBJ2-1; 10 bases fit TRBD2. Germline V CDR1 and CDR2: WNHNN, SYGVQD (reference sequence). The CDR3 has 16 residues. V gave up 3 bases and J gave up 8 bases; unmatched junction bases: 10. CDR3 region: CASSDAVAGGKDEQFF. In DNA form, the CDR3 reads TGCGCCAGCAGTGATGCGGTAGCGGGGGGAAAAGATGAGCAGTTCTTC.

The CDR3 DNA follows: TGTGCCAGCAGACGGGCCGGGGAGCTGTTTTTT. It translates to CASRRAGELFF. J is TRBJ2-2 and V is TRBV6-5; D is undetermined. V lost 6 bases, J lost 6 bases, and 5 bases lay in between. Germline CDR1 MNHEY, CDR2 SVGAGI. The CDR3 extends over 11 amino acids.

The chain uses TRBV4-1 and TRBJ2-1, with TRBD2 matching over 8 bases. This CDR3 comprises 13 residues. The J segment lost 15 bases and the V segment lost 0 bases, leaving 7 bases of the junction unmatched. The germline V gene encodes CDR1 MGHRA and CDR2 YSYEKL. CDR3 sequence: CASSQDRSGSWFF. The CDR3 bases are TGCGCCAGCAGCCAAGATAGGAGCGGGAGTTGGTTCTTC.

The chain has TRBV30 and TRBJ2-3; TRBD2 aligns across 13 bases. Germline CDR1 GTSNPN, CDR2 SVGIG (reference sequence). The CDR3 has 17 residues. V was clipped by 5 bases and J by 6 bases; unmatched bases: 14. As DNA, the CDR3 is TGTGCCTGGGGGAGAGGAGGACTAGCGGGAGATTGGGATACGCAGTATTTT. Translating it yields CAWGRGGLAGDWDTQYF.

The chain joins TRBV11-3 to TRBJ2-7; the match to TRBD2 covers 7 bases. CDR3 length equals 15 residues. J gave up 1 base and V 5 bases, and 8 bases lay outside the gene matches. Germline loops: CDR1 SGHNT, CDR2 YENEEA. The CDR3 protein is CASSASSGLSYEQYF. CDR3 nucleotide sequence: TGTGCCAGCAGCGCTTCTAGCGGATTATCCTACGAGCAGTACTTC.

The CDR3 protein is CASSMTGLAGVNEQFF. CDR3 nucleotide sequence: TGTGCCAGTAGTATGACCGGACTAGCGGGAGTCAATGAGCAGTTCTTC. The rearrangement links TRBV19 to TRBJ2-1; 13 positions match TRBD2. Germline V CDR1 and CDR2: LNHDA, SQIVND (reference sequence). This CDR3 comprises 16 residues. V lost 3 bases and J lost 6; bases outside the gene matches: 5.

The chain carries TRBV5-4 and TRBJ2-7; D unclear. The germline gives CDR1 SGHNT, CDR2 YYREEE (reference sequence). This CDR3 has 13 residues. V gave up 0 bases and J gave up 3 bases, with 7 bases separating them. For the CDR3, the DNA is TGTGCCAGCAGCTTGGAGACGGGCTACGAGCAGTACTTC. This sequence encodes CASSLETGYEQYF.

This clone was seen more than once but under ten times. The chain recombines TRBV6-5 with TRBJ1-1, with 8 bases identical to TRBD1. The CDR3 has 15 amino acids. CDR1 MNHEY and CDR2 SVGAGI come from the germline V gene. J lost 0 bases, V lost 5 bases, and 5 bases had no gene match. The chain's CDR3 is CASSRDRGLNTEAFF. CDR3 in DNA: TGTGCCAGCAGTCGTGACAGGGGCCTGAACACTGAAGCTTTCTTT.

The gene calls are TRBV19 and TRBJ2-2; 8 bases are shared with TRBD2. This CDR3 is 18 amino acids long. The germline gives CDR1 LNHDA, CDR2 SQIVND (reference sequence). After removal of 5 bases from V and 0 bases from J, the junction contained 11 bases not matched to a gene. Here the CDR3 DNA reads TGTGCCAGTAGTCACCCTAGGCGGGGGGCCGCGAACACCGGGGAGCTGTTTTTT. It codes for CASSHPRRGAANTGELFF.

The chain recombines TRBV2 with TRBJ2-2, with TRBD1 identical over 7 bases. The V gene end was trimmed by 6 bases and the J gene end by 1 base; junction bases not matched to a gene: 5. This CDR3 is built from 15 residues. Germline assignment: CDR1 SNHLY and CDR2 FYNNEI. The CDR3 DNA reads TGTGCCAGCAGCAACAGGGGAAGGAACACCGGGGAGCTGTTTTTT. Protein sequence: CASSNRGRNTGELFF. Combining the CDR3 with reference TRBV2 and TRBJ2-2 gives the whole variable domain EPEVTQTPSHQVTQMGQEVILRCVPISNHLYFYWYRQILGQKVEFLVSFYNNEISEKSEIFDDQFSVERPDGSNFTLKIRSTKLEDSAMYFCASSNRGRNTGELFFGEGSRLTVL.

The V gene is TRBV3-1 (or the pseudogene TRBV3-2), the J gene TRBJ2-5, with 9 nucleotides matching TRBD1. The germline CDR1 and CDR2 sequences are LGHDT and YNNKEL (reference sequence). The CDR3 spans 16 residues. V lost 5 bases and J lost 1; bases outside the gene matches: 8. This chain's CDR3 is CASSATGTGRQETQYF. The CDR3 region has the DNA TGTGCCAGCAGCGCCACCGGGACAGGGCGCCAAGAGACCCAGTACTTC.

This clone showed up just once. The rearrangement joins TRBV15 to TRBJ2-2; 8 bases align to TRBD2. The CDR3 length is 20 residues. Per the germline V gene, CDR1 is LNHNV and CDR2 is YYDKDF (reference sequence). Unmatched junction bases numbered 18, after V lost 1 base and J lost 5 bases. DNA of the CDR3: TGTGCCACCAGCAGAGTGGGGCTTTTAGAGGACGGGAGGGAGACCGGGGAGCTGTTTTTT. Encoded protein: CATSRVGLLEDGRETGELFF.

The gene calls are TRBV28 and TRBJ2-3, with a tentative D call TRBD1 (5 bases). V lost 6 bases to trimming and J lost 1 base, with 17 bases between them. Germline V lookup: CDR1 MDHEN, CDR2 SYDVKM. The CDR3 is 16 residues long. The CDR3 spells CASRETGAGRTDTQYF. In nucleotides, the CDR3 is TGTGCCAGCAGGGAGACTGGCGCAGGGCGCACAGATACGCAGTATTTT.

Here the CDR3 reads CASSLARFTDTQYF. DNA for the CDR3: TGTGCCAGCAGCTTGGCCCGGTTCACAGATACGCAGTATTTT. The chain uses TRBV5-6 and TRBJ2-3, with D hard to call. V gave up 0 bases and J gave up 2 bases, with 7 bases separating them. CDR1 and CDR2 from the germline V gene are SGHDT and YYEEEE. The CDR3 has 14 amino acids.

There are a few counts of this clone. The gene calls are TRBV27 and TRBJ2-1; D remains unclear. In germline, CDR1 is MNHEY, CDR2 SMNVEV (reference sequence). V gave up 4 bases and J gave up 9 bases, with 19 bases separating them. The CDR3 is 15 residues long. The CDR3 coding sequence is TGTGCCAGCAGTTCTTTTACCCGCCCCAACGGTGAGCAGTTCTTC. Its translation: CASSSFTRPNGEQFF.

The chain carries TRBV6-4 and TRBJ2-7, with D perhaps matching TRBD1 (6 bases). Trimming took 3 bases from V and 0 from J, leaving 12 bases between them. This CDR3 comprises 15 residues. Germline CDR1 is MRHNA and CDR2 is SNTAGT. CDR3 nucleotides: TGTGCCAGCAGTGAAGGGCCGGACAGCTCCTACGAGCAGTACTTC. The encoded protein is CASSEGPDSSYEQYF.

CDR3 DNA sequence: TGTGCCACCAGTCCCCCCCCGGAGTCCTATAACTATGGCTACACCTTC. Its translation is CATSPPPESYNYGYTF. The J gene is TRBJ1-2, the V gene TRBV24-1; D is ambiguous. Trimming shortened V by 6 bases and J by 1 base, and 17 bases separated the two germline ends. Germline CDR1 reads KGHDR; CDR2 reads SFDVKD. The CDR3 contains 16 residues.

The CDR3 reads CAWSGGDRGHLFF. Written as DNA, the CDR3 is TGTGCCTGGAGTGGGGGAGACAGGGGTCATCTGTTTTTT. The rearrangement links TRBV30 to TRBJ1-4, with TRBD1 identical over 8 bases. V shed 1 base and J 14 bases; nucleotides not matched to a gene: 9. The CDR3 totals 13 residues. The germline CDR1 and CDR2 sequences are GTSNPN and SVGIG (reference sequence).

This chain uses TRBV6-4 with TRBJ2-1, with 10 bases fitting TRBD1. The germline V gene encodes CDR1 MRHNA and CDR2 SNTAGT. This CDR3 has 15 residues. V lost 7 bases, J lost 1 base, and 4 bases stayed unmatched. This CDR3 is CASKMDRGSYNEQFF. As DNA, the CDR3 is TGTGCCAGCAAGATGGACAGGGGGTCCTACAATGAGCAGTTCTTC.

J is TRBJ1-2 and V is TRBV29-1; D call uncertain. The CDR3 is 13 amino acids. The V gene's germline CDR1 is SQVTM and CDR2 ANQGSEA. Trimming pared 6 bases from V and 4 bases from J, leaving 15 bases between. CDR3 nucleotide sequence: TGCAGCGTCGGCCCTGAGGGATTCTATGGCTACACCTTC. Translation: CSVGPEGFYGYTF.

The J gene is TRBJ1-4, the V gene TRBV19; D remains unclear. The CDR3 is 14 residues long. CDR1 and CDR2 (germline): LNHDA, SQIVND (reference sequence). V lost 2 bases and J 4 bases, leaving 8 bases between the germline ends. CDR3 DNA: TGTGCCAGTAGTATAAACCGGTTTAATGAAAAACTGTTTTTT. This gives the protein CASSINRFNEKLFF.

The chain uses TRBV19 and TRBJ2-1; 7 bases agree with TRBD2. This CDR3 has 15 amino acids. V gave up 4 bases and J gave up 7 bases; unmatched junction bases: 10. Germline V gene data show CDR1 as LNHDA and CDR2 as SQIVND (reference sequence). CDR3 bases: TGTGCCAGTAGTACAACTAGCGTGGGACCTAATGAGCAGTTCTTC. Protein product: CASSTTSVGPNEQFF.

This chain uses TRBV19 with TRBJ1-6; D possibly corresponds to TRBD1 (5 bases). Germline V CDR1 and CDR2: LNHDA, SQIVND (reference sequence). The CDR3 sequence is 15 residues long. The V end was cut by 5 bases, the J end by 13 bases, with 21 bases between. The CDR3 DNA reads TGTGCCAGTAGTTACCTCGGGGCAGCGGGGTGGCCCCTCCACTTT. It yields the protein CASSYLGAAGWPLHF.

The chain is built from TRBV28 and TRBJ1-2, with 7 bases fitting TRBD1. The CDR3 loop spans 15 amino acids. J lost 2 bases, V lost 7 bases, and 10 bases had no gene match. Germline CDR1 MDHEN, CDR2 SYDVKM. The CDR3 nucleotides read TGTGCCAGCACCCGAGGGGGACAGATCAACTATGGCTACACCTTC. Its protein product is CASTRGGQINYGYTF.

This clone appeared once. The chain is built from TRBV19 and TRBJ1-6; 7 positions agree with TRBD1. CDR1 and CDR2 (germline): LNHDA, SQIVND (reference sequence). There are 17 residues in the CDR3. The V gene end was trimmed by 3 bases and the J gene end by 7 bases; junction bases not matched to a gene: 12. The CDR3 sequence: CASSIGAGGGLNSPLHF. The DNA for the CDR3 is TGTGCCAGTAGTATTGGCGCTGGAGGGGGCCTGAATTCACCCCTCCACTTT.

This chain uses TRBV11-3 with TRBJ2-1; 10 positions match TRBD2. The V gene end was trimmed by 3 bases and the J gene end by 7 bases; junction bases not matched to a gene: 6. The germline V gene encodes CDR1 SGHNT and CDR2 YENEEA. This CDR3 contains 15 residues. CDR3 residues: CASSLRASGRNEQFF. The CDR3 DNA follows: TGTGCCAGCAGCTTGCGCGCTAGCGGGAGAAATGAGCAGTTCTTC.

The genes are TRBV9 and TRBJ2-6; possible D gene TRBD2, 5 bases. Germline CDR1 reads SGDLS; CDR2 reads YYNGEE. This CDR3 comprises 15 residues. The V end lost 0 bases, the J end lost 2 bases, and 6 bases lay between the germline ends. The CDR3, as DNA: TGTGCCAGCAGCGTAGCGGGAACTGGGGCCAACGTCCTGACTTTC. Its protein is CASSVAGTGANVLTF.

This clone showed up just once. DNA for the CDR3: TGTGCCAGCAGTTTATCAGGGGGGGGCACAGATACGCAGTATTTT. This sequence encodes CASSLSGGGTDTQYF. The chain recombines TRBV27 with TRBJ2-3, with D possibly being TRBD2 (7 bases). Trimming left V 0 bases short and J 1 base short, with 8 bases between. Germline CDR1 and CDR2: MNHEY and SMNVEV (reference sequence). CDR3 length equals 15 residues.

The count of this clone is one. The chain couples TRBV10-2 to TRBJ2-7, with TRBD2 matching over 7 bases. J lost 2 bases, V lost 2 bases, and 0 bases had no gene match. The CDR3 has 13 amino acids. CDR1 is WSHSY and CDR2 is SAAADI in the germline V gene. As DNA, the CDR3 is TGCGCCAGCAGTGAGGGGAGGGCCTACGAGCAGTACTTC. It specifies CASSEGRAYEQYF.

The chain couples TRBV27 to TRBJ1-1; TRBD1 agrees at 10 bases. This CDR3 has 16 residues. The germline V gene encodes CDR1 MNHEY and CDR2 SMNVEV (reference sequence). The trim removed 1 base at V and 1 base at J, leaving 3 bases unmatched. The CDR3 sequence: CASSLYGTGANTEAFF. The CDR3 DNA is TGTGCCAGCAGTTTATATGGGACAGGGGCGAACACTGAAGCTTTCTTT.